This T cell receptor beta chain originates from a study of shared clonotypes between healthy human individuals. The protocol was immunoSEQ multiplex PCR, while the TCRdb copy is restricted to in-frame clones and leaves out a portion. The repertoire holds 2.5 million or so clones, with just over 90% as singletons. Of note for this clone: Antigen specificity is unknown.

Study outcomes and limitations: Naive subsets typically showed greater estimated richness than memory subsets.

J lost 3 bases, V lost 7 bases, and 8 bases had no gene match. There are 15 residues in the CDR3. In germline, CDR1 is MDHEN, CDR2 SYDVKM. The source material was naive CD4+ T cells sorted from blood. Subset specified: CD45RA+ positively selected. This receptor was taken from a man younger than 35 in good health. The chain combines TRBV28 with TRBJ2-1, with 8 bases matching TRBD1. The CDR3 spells CASTNGGTGYNEQFF. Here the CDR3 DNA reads TGTGCCAGCACCAACGGAGGGACAGGCTACAATGAGCAGTTCTTC.